The following is a T cell receptor (beta chain) sequence with its context. The record originates from a study of blood T cell repertoires in COVID-19. Study summary: Samples representing acute and convalescent COVID-19 were sourced from the United States, Italy and Spain.

Authors' data handling: It was from reference gene primer amplification that nucleated cell counts were estimated. Some clones are missing from TCRdb's copy, which holds only in-frame ones; the method was immunoSEQ multiplex PCR. V and J calls and clone size are as listed in that table; D and trimming were resolved from the DNA. Of fewer than 300,000 clones in the sample, around 86% were seen once. Trimming removed 4 bases from V and 7 bases from J; junction bases left unmatched: 5. Germline V gene data show CDR1 as SNHLY and CDR2 as FYNNEI. The CDR3 spans 15 residues. The clonotype was recovered from a man aged 50 to 59 with COVID-19, enrolled during active disease. The rearrangement uses TRBV2 and TRBJ2-1, with TRBD2 identical over 12 bases. Material: peripheral blood. The CDR3 bases are TGTGCCAGCAGTGGTACTAGCGGGAGGTATAATGAGCAGTTCTTC. Its translation: CASSGTSGRYNEQFF.